This entry concerns a single T cell receptor beta chain. The target antigen is unknown. The sample is drawn from a study of vaccination effects on CD4 cells after COVID-19. Points from the study as a whole: In the study, convalescent patients were few, and early post-infection timepoints were absent. Clones induced by infection and by vaccine showed marked clonal contraction late after vaccination.

Sequencing was preceded by expansion of antigen-specific CD4+ T cells with viral peptide pools in the ViraFEST assay. Culturing for more than eight days preceded CD4+ T cell isolation. The vaccine recipients had no prior SARS-CoV-2 infection, with negative nucleocapsid antibodies. Each well held 1.5 million to 2.5 million PBMC cultured with roughly 9.7 ug/ml peptides and about 9.7 IU/ml IL-2. On day 3 and again on day 7, half the medium was replaced with IL-2 medium. V lost 1 base to trimming and J lost 4 bases; unmatched junction nucleotides: 6. The CDR3 is made up of 16 amino acids. CDR1 is MGHRA, CDR2 YSYEKL, per germline. Assay used: immunoSEQ multiplex PCR; TCRdb lists only in-frame clones, some missing. Of some 30,000 clones listed, approximately 72% are singletons.

Sequencing used CD4+ T cells from PBMCs cultured with SARS-CoV-2 spike peptides, obtained before COVID-19 vaccination. The rearrangement links TRBV4-1 to TRBJ2-1; the match to TRBD1 covers 8 bases. The sequence was obtained from a human donor who received a COVID-19 vaccine. CDR3 region: CASSQGTGSIYNEQFF. The DNA for the CDR3 is TGCGCCAGCAGCCAAGGGACAGGGTCGATTTACAATGAGCAGTTCTTC.